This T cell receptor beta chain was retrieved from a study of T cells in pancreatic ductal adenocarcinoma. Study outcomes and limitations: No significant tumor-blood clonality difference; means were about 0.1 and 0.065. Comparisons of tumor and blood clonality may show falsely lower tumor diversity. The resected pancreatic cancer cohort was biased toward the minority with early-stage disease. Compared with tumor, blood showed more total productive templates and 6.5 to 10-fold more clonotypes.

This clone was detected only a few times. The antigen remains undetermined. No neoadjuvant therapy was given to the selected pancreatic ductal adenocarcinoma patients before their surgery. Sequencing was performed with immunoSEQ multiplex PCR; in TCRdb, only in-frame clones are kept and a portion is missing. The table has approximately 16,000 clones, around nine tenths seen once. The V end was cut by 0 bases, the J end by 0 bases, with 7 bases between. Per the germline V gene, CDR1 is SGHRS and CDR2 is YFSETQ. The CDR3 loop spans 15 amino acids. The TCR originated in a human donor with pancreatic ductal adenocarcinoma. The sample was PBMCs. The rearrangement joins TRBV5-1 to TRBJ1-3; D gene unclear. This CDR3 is CASSLAASSGNTIYF. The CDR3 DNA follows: TGCGCCAGCAGCTTGGCGGCCTCCTCTGGAAACACCATATATTTT.